The rows below give T cell receptor beta chains drawn from one sample of a study of PD-1 blockade in classical Hodgkin lymphoma. Assay: immunoSEQ multiplex PCR; the TCRdb copy retains only in-frame clones and omits some. The table includes tens of thousands of clones, 83% detected once. This specimen consisted of peripheral blood mononuclear cells (PBMCs), obtained before the fourth cycle of nivolumab. Every receptor here comes from a human donor with classical Hodgkin lymphoma. Both conserved end residues are part of each CDR3. Each record gives: CDR3 length, D gene, V gene, J gene, clone size, CDR3 protein, CDR3 DNA. A D gene is named only where the DNA matches it firmly. Some rows mark clone size as missing; the rest say once, few, many or name a class of expanded clone.

>14|.|TRBV5-6|TRBJ2-5|.
CASSSGRTQETQYF
TGTGCCAGCAGCTCGGGACGAACCCAAGAGACCCAGTACTTC
>13|.|TRBV6-5|TRBJ2-2|.
CASSILRPGELFF
TGTGCCAGCAGTATCCTACGGCCCGGGGAGCTGTTTTTT
>17|TRBD2|TRBV19|TRBJ2-1|.
CASSSPGGGSSYNEQFF
TGTGCCAGTAGCTCTCCCGGGGGAGGGAGCTCCTACAATGAGCAGTTCTTC
>16|TRBD1|TRBV11-2|TRBJ2-7|.
CASSFSWGQGSYEQYF
TGTGCCAGCAGCTTCTCCTGGGGACAGGGCTCCTACGAGCAGTACTTC
>14|.|TRBV5-1|TRBJ2-5|.
CASSLVRTQETQYF
TGCGCCAGCAGCCTCGTCAGGACACAAGAGACCCAGTACTTC
>13|.|TRBV2|TRBJ1-1|.
CATGRDTNTEAFF
TGTGCCACGGGACGGGACACGAACACTGAAGCTTTCTTT
>13|.|TRBV19|TRBJ1-2|.
CASSIGANYGYTF
TGTGCCAGTAGTATCGGAGCTAACTATGGCTACACCTTC
>16|TRBD2|TRBV28|TRBJ2-7|.
CASSSAGDSGGYEQYF
TGTGCCAGCAGTTCGGCCGGGGATAGCGGGGGCTACGAGCAGTACTTC
>16|TRBD1|TRBV10-3|TRBJ1-1|.
CAISGSTGGKDTEAFF
TGTGCCATCAGTGGCTCAACAGGGGGCAAGGACACTGAAGCTTTCTTT
>16|TRBD2|TRBV7-6|TRBJ2-5|once
CASSFLAGVFQETQYF
TGTGCCAGCAGCTTCCTAGCGGGAGTTTTCCAAGAGACCCAGTACTTC
>18|TRBD2|TRBV18|TRBJ2-7|.
CASSPRIAGPADSYEQYF
TGTGCCAGCTCACCACGTATAGCGGGACCAGCCGACTCCTACGAGCAGTACTTC
>13|.|TRBV30|TRBJ2-5|.
CAWGGDLQETQYF
TGTGCCTGGGGTGGGGACCTTCAAGAGACCCAGTACTTC
>16|TRBD1|TRBV5-4|TRBJ2-1|.
CASSLGDRGGNNEQFF
TGTGCCAGCAGCTTGGGAGACAGGGGGGGGAACAATGAGCAGTTCTTC
>17|TRBD1|TRBV15|TRBJ2-2|few
CATSRVIGQGAGGELFF
TGTGCCACCAGCAGAGTGATAGGGCAGGGGGCCGGCGGGGAGCTGTTTTTT
>15|TRBD1|TRBV25-1|TRBJ2-5|.
CASSDPGTGQETQYF
TGTGCCAGCAGCGATCCCGGGACAGGCCAAGAGACCCAGTACTTC
>16|TRBD1|TRBV28|TRBJ1-2|.
CASSPSLGDRASGYTF
TGTGCCAGCAGCCCCTCGCTGGGAGACAGGGCTTCTGGCTACACCTTC